This TCR beta chain was found in a study of cytomegalovirus exposure and HLA in healthy donors. The study drew the donors from its roughly 120-subject validation cohort, separate from the roughly 700-subject first cohort. Trimming took 6 bases from V and 14 from J, leaving 18 bases between them. Germline V gene sequence: CDR1 SNHLY, CDR2 FYNNEI. The CDR3 totals 12 residues. The repertoire was sequenced with immunoSEQ multiplex PCR; TCRdb's copy has only in-frame clones and lacks some. The sample comprises 150,000 or so clones, almost 85% of which are singletons, and 10% rests with the top ten. Comment on this clone: Its antigen remains unknown.

Overall study findings and caveats: Whilst most TCR sequences proved rare, a subset of public TCRs occurred across many donors. Specific recognition of CMV antigens was confirmed in vitro for a few chains (all CMV-associated). Reportedly, cytomegalovirus status was diagnosed with high sensitivity and specificity.

The material sequenced was PBMCs. J is TRBJ2-3 and V is TRBV2; a weak D match, TRBD2 (5 bases). This clonotype originated in a man aged 30 to 45 in good health and CMV-seropositive. The CDR3 is CASSNLRSGRYF. The CDR3 DNA reads as TGTGCCAGCAGCAACCTGAGGAGCGGAAGGTATTTT.